A selection of T cell receptor beta chains follows, all from one sample in a study of read filtering for tumor transcriptome and immune sequencing. TCRdb passed the reads through MiXCR, listing each CDR3 protein once. Here the sample spans 39,000 or so distinct CDR3 sequences, approximately 15% being singletons. Sequenced input: a population of CD138-negative cells sorted from bone marrow. These receptors were obtained from a donor aged 40 or older with multiple myeloma. CDR3s include the opening cysteine and the closing phenylalanine or tryptophan. D genes are given only for firm matches. Some rows have no size entry. The others give once, few or many, or a class for an expanded clone.

-,TRBV5-1,TRBJ2-1,TRBD1,TGCGCCAGCAGCCGTCCGGGACAGGGAAACAATGAGCAGTTCTTC,CASSRPGQGNNEQFF
many,TRBV5-1,TRBJ1-6,-,TGCGCCAGCAGCTTGAGGCAGTTCGAGGGATCACCCCTCCACTTT,CASSLRQFEGSPLHF
many,TRBV27,TRBJ2-3,TRBD1,TGTGCCAGCAGTTTACGGGCAACAGGGGTCGGACCCCGCACAGATACGCAGTATTTT,CASSLRATGVGPRTDTQYF
many,TRBV29-1,TRBJ1-5,-,TGCAGCGTTGAATTCGAGGGGCTCGATCAGCCCCAGCATTTT,CSVEFEGLDQPQHF
many,TRBV6-4,TRBJ2-2,TRBD1,TGTGCCAGCAGTGACGGACAGGGCACCGGGGAGCTGTTTTTT,CASSDGQGTGELFF
many,TRBV12-3/TRBV12-4,TRBJ2-7,-,TGTGCCAGCAGTCCCCAGGGGTTTCGCTCCTACGAGCAGTACTTC,CASSPQGFRSYEQYF
many,TRBV20-1,TRBJ1-1,-,TGCAGCAGCGTGAGGGGAACTGAAGCTTTCTTT,CSSVRGTEAFF
many,TRBV12-3/TRBV12-4,TRBJ1-2,-,TGTGCCAGCAGTCTCCTCGGGCAGATCACCTATGGCTACACCTTC,CASSLLGQITYGYTF
-,TRBV4-1,TRBJ2-1,TRBD2,TGCGCCAGCAGCCGCGCACTAGCGGGGGGCAATGAGCGGTTCTTC,CASSRALAGGNERFF
many,TRBV6-6,TRBJ2-7,TRBD1,TGTGCCAGCAGAGGGACAGGGGTAGCCTACGAGCAGTACTTC,CASRGTGVAYEQYF
many,TRBV25-1,TRBJ2-7,-,TGTGCCAGCAGTGAACCGGGACTGCGTGACGAGCAGTACTTC,CASSEPGLRDEQYF
many,TRBV12-3/TRBV12-4,TRBJ2-3,-,TGTGCCAGCAGCACACGGGACAGCACAGATACGCAGTATTTT,CASSTRDSTDTQYF
-,TRBV28,TRBJ2-2,-,TGTGCCAGCAGTTTGCCAGGCACAAGCACCGGGGAGCTGTTTTTT,CASSLPGTSTGELFF
few,TRBV28,TRBJ1-5,-,TGTGCCAGCAGTTGGGGGTTTATTAACAATCAGCCCCAGCATTTT,CASSWGFINNQPQHF
many,TRBV10-3,TRBJ2-5,TRBD2,TGTGCCACCGGAGGGGTAGCGGGGGGCCAAGAGACCCAGTACTTC,CATGGVAGGQETQYF
many,TRBV20-1,TRBJ1-2,TRBD1,TGCAGTGCTAGAGATGGGGGGCCACAGGGGCTGAACTATGGCTACACCTTC,CSARDGGPQGLNYGYTF
many,TRBV7-3,TRBJ1-6,-,TGTGCCAGCAGCAGTACTTCACCCCTCCACTTT,CASSSTSPLHF
-,TRBV28,TRBJ2-6,-,TGTGCCAGCAAAGTAGCTTTAGGATCTGGGGCCAACGTCCTGACTTTC,CASKVALGSGANVLTF
many,TRBV7-2,TRBJ2-7,-,TGTGCCAGCAGCTTTACTAGTTACGAGCAGTACTTC,CASSFTSYEQYF
-,TRBV28,TRBJ2-7,-,TGTGCCAGCCTTGGGGTCAGGGTTTACGAGCAGTACTTC,CASLGVRVYEQYF
many,TRBV19,TRBJ1-1,-,TGTGCCAGTCTTCTTTTAGGCCAGGGGCGCTCTGAAGCTTTCTTT,CASLLLGQGRSEAFF
many,TRBV5-1,TRBJ1-1,-,TGCGCCAGCAGCTTTAATAACCAGGCCGAAGCTTTCTTT,CASSFNNQAEAFF
-,TRBV20-1,TRBJ2-2,-,TGCAGTGCTAGGCCTGGGAACCGGGGTGATTCCGGGGAGCTGTTTTTT,CSARPGNRGDSGELFF
-,TRBV7-9,TRBJ1-4,-,TGTGCCAGCAGCTTACCTCCTGATGAAAAACTGTTTTTT,CASSLPPDEKLFF
-,TRBV29-1,TRBJ2-3,TRBD2,TGCAGCGTCCCGACGAGCGGGACCACAGATACGCAGTATTTT,CSVPTSGTTDTQYF
-,TRBV6-1,TRBJ1-1,-,TGTGCCAGCACTGAGGCGAGGAGGAACAGATTGAACACTGAAGCTTTCTTT,CASTEARRNRLNTEAFF
few,TRBV6-5,TRBJ2-3,-,TGTGCCAGCAGTTTCGACAGAGGTGCAGATACGCAGTATTTT,CASSFDRGADTQYF
many,TRBV3-1,TRBJ2-1,-,TGTGCCAGCAGCCAAGATGCGACTCTCGATGAGCAGTTCTTC,CASSQDATLDEQFF
many,TRBV7-3,TRBJ2-5,TRBD2,TGTGCCAGCAGCCGAGGGACTAGCGGCAACCAAGAGACCCAGTACTTC,CASSRGTSGNQETQYF
-,TRBV27,TRBJ2-7,-,TGTGCCAGCAGTCCAAACGGAGACTACGAGCAGTACTTC,CASSPNGDYEQYF
many,TRBV6-2/TRBV6-3,TRBJ1-1,-,TGTGCCAGCAGGGTCGGTTGGACTGAAGCTTTCTTT,CASRVGWTEAFF
many,TRBV10-3,TRBJ2-3,-,TGTGCCATCAGTGAATCGGGAGTCGACACAGATACGCAGTATTTT,CAISESGVDTDTQYF
many,TRBV25-1,TRBJ2-7,-,TGTGCCAGCAGTGAATCGGGGTGGGCCGAGCAGTACTTC,CASSESGWAEQYF
-,TRBV3-1,TRBJ1-5,-,TGTGCCAGCAGCTTAGACGCTGAGGACGGGCAGCCCCGGCATTTT,CASSLDAEDGQPRHF
-,TRBV6-1,TRBJ1-4,-,TGTGCCAGCAGCGAAAATTCAGGGAGTGAAAAACTGTTTTTT,CASSENSGSEKLFF
many,TRBV19,TRBJ1-2,-,TGTGCCAGTCGACCGGACAGCCGGGAGTTGCATGGCTACACCTTC,CASRPDSRELHGYTF
-,TRBV3-1,TRBJ2-7,TRBD1,TGTGCCAGCAGCCAGATGGACAGGTGGTACGAGCAGTATTTC,CASSQMDRWYEQYF
many,TRBV7-9,TRBJ1-4,-,TGTGCCAGCAGCCCAGGACAAAAACTGTTTTTT,CASSPGQKLFF